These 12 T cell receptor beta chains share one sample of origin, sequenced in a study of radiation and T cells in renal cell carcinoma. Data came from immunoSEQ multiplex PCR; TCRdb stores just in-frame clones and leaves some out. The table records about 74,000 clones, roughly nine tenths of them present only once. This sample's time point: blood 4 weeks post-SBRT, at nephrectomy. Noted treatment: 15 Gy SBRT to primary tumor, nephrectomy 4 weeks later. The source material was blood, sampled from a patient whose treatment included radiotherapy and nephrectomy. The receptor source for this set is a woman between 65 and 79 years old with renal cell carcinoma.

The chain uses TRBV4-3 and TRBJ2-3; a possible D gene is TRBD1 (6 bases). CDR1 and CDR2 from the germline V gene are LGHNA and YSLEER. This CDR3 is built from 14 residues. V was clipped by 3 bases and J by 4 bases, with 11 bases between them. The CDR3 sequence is CASSQDRGPDTQYF. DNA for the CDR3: TGCGCCAGCAGCCAGGACAGAGGCCCAGATACGCAGTATTTT.

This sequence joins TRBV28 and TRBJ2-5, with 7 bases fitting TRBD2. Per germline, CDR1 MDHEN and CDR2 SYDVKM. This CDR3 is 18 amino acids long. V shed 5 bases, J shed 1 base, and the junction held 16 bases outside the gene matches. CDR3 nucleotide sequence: TGTGCCAGCAGTCGAAGTTTAGGACTAGGAAGCTTCCAAGAGACCCAGTACTTC. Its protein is CASSRSLGLGSFQETQYF.

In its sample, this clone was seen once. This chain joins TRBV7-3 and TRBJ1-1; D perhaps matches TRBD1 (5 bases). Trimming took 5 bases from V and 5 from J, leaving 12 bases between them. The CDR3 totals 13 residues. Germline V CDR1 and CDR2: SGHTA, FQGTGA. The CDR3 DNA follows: TGTGCCAGCAGCGACCAGGGTGATACTGAAGCTTTCTTT. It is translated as CASSDQGDTEAFF.

CDR3 sequence: CAWSDWQSYNEQFF. The CDR3 DNA is TGTGCCTGGAGTGATTGGCAGTCCTACAATGAGCAGTTCTTC. This chain connects TRBV30 to TRBJ2-1; D not certain. The CDR3 length is 14 residues. Germline V gene sequence: CDR1 GTSNPN, CDR2 SVGIG (reference sequence). Trimming took off 1 base at V and 1 base at J, with 8 bases between the two ends.

CDR3 in amino acids: CASSPQGTEAFF. DNA of the CDR3: TGTGCCAGCAGCCCTCAGGGCACTGAAGCTTTCTTT. The V gene is TRBV11-3, the J gene TRBJ1-1, with a possible D match to TRBD1 (5 bases). Between the trimmed V and J ends, which lost 5 bases and 4 bases, there was a span of 8 bases. From germline, CDR1 is SGHNT and CDR2 YENEEA. This CDR3 has 12 residues.

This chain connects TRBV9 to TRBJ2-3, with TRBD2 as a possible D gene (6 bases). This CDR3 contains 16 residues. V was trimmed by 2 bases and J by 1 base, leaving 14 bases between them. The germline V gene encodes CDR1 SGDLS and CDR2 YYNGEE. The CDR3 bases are TGTGCCAGCAGCGTGGAGCTAGCGAGGGGCACAGATACGCAGTATTTT. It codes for CASSVELARGTDTQYF.

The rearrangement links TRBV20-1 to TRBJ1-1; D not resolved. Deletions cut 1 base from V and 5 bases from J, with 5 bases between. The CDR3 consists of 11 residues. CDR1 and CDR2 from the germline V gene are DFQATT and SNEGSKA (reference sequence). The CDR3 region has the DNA TGCAGTGCTAGAGTAGGGACTGAAGCTTTCTTT. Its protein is CSARVGTEAFF.

The CDR3 sequence is CASTELRQGNEKLFF. CDR3 nucleotide sequence: TGTGCCAGCACCGAACTTAGACAGGGTAATGAAAAACTGTTTTTT. V is TRBV6-1 and J is TRBJ1-4, with TRBD1 identical over 7 bases. This CDR3 is built from 15 residues. J lost 4 bases, V lost 7 bases, and 9 bases had no gene match. Germline CDR1 reads MNHNS; CDR2 reads SASEGT.

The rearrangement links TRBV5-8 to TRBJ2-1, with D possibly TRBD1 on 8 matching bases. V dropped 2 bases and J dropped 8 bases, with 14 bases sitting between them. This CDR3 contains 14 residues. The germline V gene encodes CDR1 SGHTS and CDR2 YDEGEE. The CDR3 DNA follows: TGTGCCAGCAGCTTACGGACAGGGAGGGATGAGCAGTTCTTC. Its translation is CASSLRTGRDEQFF.

This CDR3 reads CASSFRLTEAFF. The CDR3 DNA reads as TGTGCCAGCAGCTTCCGTTTAACTGAAGCTTTCTTT. This chain connects TRBV11-3 to TRBJ1-1; D is unclear. Germline CDR1 SGHNT, CDR2 YENEEA. There are 12 residues in the CDR3. The V and J ends lost 3 bases and 5 bases respectively, with 7 bases between them.

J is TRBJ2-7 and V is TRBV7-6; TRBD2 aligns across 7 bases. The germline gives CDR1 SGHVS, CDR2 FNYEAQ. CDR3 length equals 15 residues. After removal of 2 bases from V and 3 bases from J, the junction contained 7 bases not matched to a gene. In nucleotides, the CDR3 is TGTGCCAGCAGCTTATGGGGGGGACCTAACTACGAGCAGTACTTC. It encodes CASSLWGGPNYEQYF.

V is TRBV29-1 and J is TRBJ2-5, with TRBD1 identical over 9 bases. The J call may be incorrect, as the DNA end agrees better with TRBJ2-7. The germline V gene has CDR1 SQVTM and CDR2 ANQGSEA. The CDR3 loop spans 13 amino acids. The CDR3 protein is CSVEGQGGYEQYF. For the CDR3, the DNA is TGCAGCGTTGAGGGACAGGGAGGATACGAGCAGTACTTC.